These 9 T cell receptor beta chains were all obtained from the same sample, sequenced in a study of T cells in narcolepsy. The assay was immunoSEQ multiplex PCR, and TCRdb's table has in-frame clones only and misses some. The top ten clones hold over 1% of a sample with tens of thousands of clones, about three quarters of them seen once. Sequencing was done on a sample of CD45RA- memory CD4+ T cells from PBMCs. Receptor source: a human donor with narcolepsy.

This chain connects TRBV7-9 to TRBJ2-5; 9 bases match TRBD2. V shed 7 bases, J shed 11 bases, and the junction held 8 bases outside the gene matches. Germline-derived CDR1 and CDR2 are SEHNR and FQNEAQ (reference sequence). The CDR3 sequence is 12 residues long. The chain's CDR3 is CASTLSGSQQYF. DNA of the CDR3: TGTGCCAGCACCCTTAGCGGGAGCCAGCAGTACTTC. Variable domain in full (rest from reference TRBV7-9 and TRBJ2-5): DTGVSQNPRHKITKRGQNVTFRCDPISEHNRLYWYRQTLGQGPEFLTYFQNEAQLEKSRLLSDRFSAERPKGSFSTLEIQRTEQGDSAMYLCASTLSGSQQYFGPGTRLLVL.

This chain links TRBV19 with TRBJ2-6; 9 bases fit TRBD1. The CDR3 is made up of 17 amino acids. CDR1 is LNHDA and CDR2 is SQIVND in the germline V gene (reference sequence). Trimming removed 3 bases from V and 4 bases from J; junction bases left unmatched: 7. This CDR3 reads CASSIAGTGSGANVLTF. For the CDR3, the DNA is TGTGCCAGTAGTATTGCCGGGACAGGGTCCGGGGCCAACGTCCTGACTTTC.

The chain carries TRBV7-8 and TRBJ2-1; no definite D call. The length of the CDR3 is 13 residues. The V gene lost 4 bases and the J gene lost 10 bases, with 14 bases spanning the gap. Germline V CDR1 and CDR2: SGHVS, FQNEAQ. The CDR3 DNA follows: TGTGCCAGCAGCTCAACTCCTTGGCAGGAGCAGTTCTTC. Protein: CASSSTPWQEQFF. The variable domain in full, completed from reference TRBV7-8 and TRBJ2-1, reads GAGVSQSPRYKVAKRGQDVALRCDPISGHVSLFWYQQALGQGPEFLTYFQNEAQLDKSGLPSDRFFAERPEGSVSTLKIQRTQQEDSAVYLCASSSTPWQEQFFGPGTRLTVL.

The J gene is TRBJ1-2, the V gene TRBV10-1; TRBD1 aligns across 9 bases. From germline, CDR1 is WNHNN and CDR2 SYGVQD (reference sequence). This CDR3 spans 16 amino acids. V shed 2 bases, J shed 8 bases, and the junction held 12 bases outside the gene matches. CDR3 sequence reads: CASSEMGQGSRVGYTF. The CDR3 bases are TGCGCCAGCAGTGAGATGGGACAGGGCTCCCGGGTAGGCTACACCTTC.

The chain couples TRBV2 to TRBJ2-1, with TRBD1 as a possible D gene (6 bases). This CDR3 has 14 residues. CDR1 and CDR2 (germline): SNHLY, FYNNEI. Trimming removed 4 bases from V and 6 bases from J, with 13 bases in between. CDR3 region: CASSAQGPSNEQFF. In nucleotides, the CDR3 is TGTGCCAGCAGTGCACAGGGCCCCTCCAATGAGCAGTTCTTC.

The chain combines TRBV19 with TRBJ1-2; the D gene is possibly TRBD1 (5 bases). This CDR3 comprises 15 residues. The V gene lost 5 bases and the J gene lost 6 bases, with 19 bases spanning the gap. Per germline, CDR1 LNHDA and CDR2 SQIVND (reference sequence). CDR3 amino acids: CASSAGGGISHGYTF. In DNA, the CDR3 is TGTGCCAGTAGTGCCGGGGGTGGGATATCGCATGGCTACACCTTC.

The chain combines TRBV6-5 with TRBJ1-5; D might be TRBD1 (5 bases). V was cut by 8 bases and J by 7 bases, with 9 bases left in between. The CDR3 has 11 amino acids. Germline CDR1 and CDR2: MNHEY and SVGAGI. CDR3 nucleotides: TGTGCCAGCGGGAGGGGCCAGCCCCAGCATTTT. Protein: CASGRGQPQHF.

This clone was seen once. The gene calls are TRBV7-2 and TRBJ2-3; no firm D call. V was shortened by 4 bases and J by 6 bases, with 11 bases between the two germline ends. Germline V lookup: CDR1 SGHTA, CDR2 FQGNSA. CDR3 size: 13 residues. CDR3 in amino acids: CASSWATVDTQYF. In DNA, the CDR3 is TGTGCCAGCAGCTGGGCCACAGTCGATACGCAGTATTTT.

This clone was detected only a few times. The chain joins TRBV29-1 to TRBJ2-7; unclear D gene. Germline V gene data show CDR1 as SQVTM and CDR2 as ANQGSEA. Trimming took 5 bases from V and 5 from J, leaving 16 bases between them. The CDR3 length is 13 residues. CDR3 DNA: TGCAGCGTTAAGACCGAACCAGCCCACGAGCAGTACTTC. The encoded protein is CSVKTEPAHEQYF.